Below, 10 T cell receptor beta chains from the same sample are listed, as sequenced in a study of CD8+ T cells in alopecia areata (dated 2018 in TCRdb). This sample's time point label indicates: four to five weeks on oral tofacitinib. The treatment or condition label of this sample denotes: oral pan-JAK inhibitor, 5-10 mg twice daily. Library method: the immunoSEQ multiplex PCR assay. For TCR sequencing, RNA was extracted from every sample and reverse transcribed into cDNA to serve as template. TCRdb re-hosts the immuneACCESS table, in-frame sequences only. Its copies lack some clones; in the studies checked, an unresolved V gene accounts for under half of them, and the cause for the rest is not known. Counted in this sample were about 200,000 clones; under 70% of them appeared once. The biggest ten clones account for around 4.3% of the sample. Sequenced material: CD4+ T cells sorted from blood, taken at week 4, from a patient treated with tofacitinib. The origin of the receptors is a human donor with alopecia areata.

The CDR3 coding sequence is TGTGCCAGCAGCTCCCAGACAGGGAGCTCCTACAATGAGCAGTTCTTC. Protein product: CASSSQTGSSYNEQFF. V and J are TRBV11-2 and TRBJ2-1, with TRBD1 matching 7 bases. CDR3 length equals 16 residues. The V gene's germline CDR1 is SGHAT and CDR2 FQNNGV. Trimming removed 4 bases from V and 0 bases from J; junction bases left unmatched: 6.

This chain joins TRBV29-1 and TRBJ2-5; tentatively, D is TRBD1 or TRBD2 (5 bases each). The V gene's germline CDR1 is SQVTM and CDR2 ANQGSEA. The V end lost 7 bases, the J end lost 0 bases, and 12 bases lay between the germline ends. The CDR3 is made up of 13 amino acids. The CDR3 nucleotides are TGCAGCGCCCTGGGACCCTACCAAGAGACCCAGTACTTC. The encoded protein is CSALGPYQETQYF.

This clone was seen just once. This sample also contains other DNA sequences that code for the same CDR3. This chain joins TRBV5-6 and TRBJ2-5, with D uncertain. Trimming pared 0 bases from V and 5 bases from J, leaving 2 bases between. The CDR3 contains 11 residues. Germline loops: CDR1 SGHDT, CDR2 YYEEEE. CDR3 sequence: CASSLAETQYF. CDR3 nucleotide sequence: TGTGCCAGCAGCTTGGCCGAGACCCAGTACTTC.

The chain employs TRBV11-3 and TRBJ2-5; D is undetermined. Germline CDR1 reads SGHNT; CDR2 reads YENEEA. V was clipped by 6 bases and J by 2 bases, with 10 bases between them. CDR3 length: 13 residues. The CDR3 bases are TGTGCCAGCAGTACCACACATCAAGAGACCCAGTACTTC. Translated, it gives CASSTTHQETQYF. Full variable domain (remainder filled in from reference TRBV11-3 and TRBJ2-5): EAGVVQSPRYKIIEKKQPVAFWCNPISGHNTLYWYLQNLGQGPELLIRYENEEAVDDSQLPKDRFSAERLKGVDSTLKIQPAELGDSAVYLCASSTTHQETQYFGPGTRLLVL.

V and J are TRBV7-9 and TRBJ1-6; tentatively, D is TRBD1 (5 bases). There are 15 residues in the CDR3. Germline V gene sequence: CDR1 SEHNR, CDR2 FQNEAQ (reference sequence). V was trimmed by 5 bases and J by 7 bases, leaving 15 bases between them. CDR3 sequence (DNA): TGTGCCAGCAGCGACCGGGACCCTGAGAATTCACCCCTCCACTTT. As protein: CASSDRDPENSPLHF.

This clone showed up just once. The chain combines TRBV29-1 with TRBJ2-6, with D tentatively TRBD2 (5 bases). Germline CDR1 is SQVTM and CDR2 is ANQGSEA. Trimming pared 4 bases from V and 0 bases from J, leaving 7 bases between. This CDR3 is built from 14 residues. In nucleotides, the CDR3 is TGCAGCGTTGGGGGAGACTCTGGGGCCAACGTCCTGACTTTC. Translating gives CSVGGDSGANVLTF.

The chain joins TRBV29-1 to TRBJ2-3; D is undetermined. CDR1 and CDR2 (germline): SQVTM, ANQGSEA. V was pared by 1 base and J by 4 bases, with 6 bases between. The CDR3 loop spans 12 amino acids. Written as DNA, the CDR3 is TGCAGCGTTGAAGTCGCTGCAGATACGCAGTATTTT. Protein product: CSVEVAADTQYF.

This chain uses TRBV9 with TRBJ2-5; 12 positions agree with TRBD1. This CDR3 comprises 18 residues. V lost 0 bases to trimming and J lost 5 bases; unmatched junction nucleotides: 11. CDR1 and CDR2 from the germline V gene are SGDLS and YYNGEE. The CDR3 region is CASSVAPGQGAFGETQYF. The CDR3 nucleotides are TGTGCCAGCAGCGTAGCCCCGGGACAGGGGGCCTTTGGGGAGACCCAGTACTTC.

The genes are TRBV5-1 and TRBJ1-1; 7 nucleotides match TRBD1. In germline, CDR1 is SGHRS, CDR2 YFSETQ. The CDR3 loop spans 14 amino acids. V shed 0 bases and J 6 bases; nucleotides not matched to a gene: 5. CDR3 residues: CASSLAGGVAEAFF. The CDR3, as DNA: TGCGCCAGCAGCTTGGCAGGGGGAGTCGCTGAAGCTTTCTTT.

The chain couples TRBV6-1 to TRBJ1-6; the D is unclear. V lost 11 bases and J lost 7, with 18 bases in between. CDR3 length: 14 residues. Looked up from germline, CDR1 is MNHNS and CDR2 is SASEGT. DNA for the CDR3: TGTGCCTTCGCAGATTCCGAGATCAATTCACCCCTCCACTTT. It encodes CAFADSEINSPLHF.